The clone carrying this T cell receptor (beta chain) came up a few times. The antigen is not known. The data were taken from a study of T-cell reconstitution after alpha-beta-depleted transplantation in children. Overall study results and limits: Day-60 TCRbeta diversity that was high in some patients was derived from surviving recipient T cells and thymic progenitors. One year after transplant, T-cell counts and diversity came mostly from newly produced T cells.

TCRbeta library construction was performed incorporating unique molecular identifiers. TCRdb re-analysed the PCR reads in MiXCR, keeping a single row per CDR3 protein. The sample has approximately 230,000 distinct CDR3 sequences; 24% are singletons. J gave up 2 bases and V 3 bases, and 3 bases lay outside the gene matches. The CDR3 sequence is 16 residues long. Germline V CDR1 and CDR2: SGHDN, FVKESK. The rearrangement uses TRBV14 and TRBJ2-5, with TRBD2 matching 13 bases. Sequencing used PBMCs, mostly from graft donor cells, obtained 360 days after TCRalphabeta/CD19-depleted stem cell transplant. The receptor comes from a female patient aged 2-10 years who had a stem cell transplant for congenital amegakaryocytic thrombocytopenia, so the T cells may come from the graft donor. As DNA, the CDR3 is TGTGCCAGCAGCCAGCTACTAGCGGGAGGGCAAGAGACCCAGTACTTC. It yields the protein CASSQLLAGGQETQYF.